The entry that follows covers one T cell receptor beta chain sequence. These data are taken from a study of shared clonotypes between healthy human individuals. This CDR3 has 15 residues. The ends were cut back, 8 bases at V and 3 bases at J, with 19 bases in the middle. Germline CDR1 is MNHNS and CDR2 is SASEGT. For each subset, genomic DNA was distributed in equal portions over several immunoSEQ plates. TCRdb's table, derived via immunoSEQ multiplex PCR, lists solely in-frame clones and lacks some. The sample shows under 2,500,000 clones, more than 90% of them seen only once. The origin of this receptor is a man in his late teens or twenties in good health. The V gene is TRBV6-1, the J gene TRBJ2-5, with D perhaps matching TRBD2 (7 bases). Sequences were obtained from naive CD4+ T cells sorted from blood. Subset given: CD45RA+ positively selected. CDR3 protein: CASGRGGLPEETQYF. The DNA of the CDR3 is TGTGCCAGCGGGAGGGGGGGTCTTCCCGAAGAGACCCAGTACTTC.